These T cell receptor beta chains were read from a single sample in a study of shared clonotypes between healthy human individuals. The repertoire was sequenced with immunoSEQ multiplex PCR; TCRdb's copy has only in-frame clones and lacks some. The sample yields under 600,000 clones, about 80% seen once. The sample comprised PBMCs. The receptors were gathered from a woman between 40 and 50 years old in good health. Some clones in this sample may be carry-over from other donors' samples. The CDR3 runs from the conserved cysteine through the conserved F or W. D genes are given only for firm matches. For some rows the clone size is stated as once, few or many, or as a class when expanded; others skip it.

abundance	d_gene	j_gene	v_gene	CDR3aa	CDR3nt
NA	NA	TRBJ2-3	TRBV7-2	CASSLDGARTDTQYF	TGTGCCAGCAGCTTAGACGGGGCGCGCACAGATACGCAGTATTTT
few	NA	TRBJ2-5	TRBV5-1	CASRGEVTQYF	TGCGCCAGCAGGGGTGAGGTGACCCAGTACTTC
NA	NA	TRBJ2-7	TRBV6-6	CASSRDTFNHEQYF	TGTGCCAGCAGTCGGGACACCTTTAACCACGAGCAGTACTTC
NA	NA	TRBJ2-1	TRBV6-1	CASRVAVTFNEQFF	TGTGCCAGCAGAGTGGCAGTGACCTTCAATGAGCAGTTCTTC
NA	TRBD2	TRBJ2-3	TRBV4-2	CASSQDWETSGTDTQYF	TGTGCCAGCAGCCAAGATTGGGAGACTAGCGGCACAGATACGCAGTATTTT
once	NA	TRBJ1-2	TRBV6-1	CASSDSGEDGYTF	TGTGCCAGCAGTGATTCAGGGGAGGATGGCTACACCTTC
NA	NA	TRBJ2-7	TRBV28	CASTRGSDEQYF	TGTGCCAGCACTCGGGGATCGGACGAGCAGTACTTC
few	TRBD2	TRBJ2-5	TRBV28	CASSFGLRGETQYF	TGTGCCAGCAGTTTTGGCTTGCGGGGGGAGACCCAGTACTTC
NA	TRBD1	TRBJ1-2	TRBV30	CAWSSRAGGSYGYTF	TGTGCCTGGAGTAGTAGGGCAGGGGGCTCCTATGGCTACACCTTC
once	NA	TRBJ1-5	TRBV2	CASSSQTNSNQPQHF	TGTGCCAGCAGTAGTCAGACTAATAGCAATCAGCCCCAGCATTTT
few	TRBD1	TRBJ1-1	TRBV10-3	CATQTMDRGAGTEAFF	TGTGCCACCCAGACGATGGACAGGGGGGCGGGCACTGAAGCTTTCTTT
once	TRBD2	TRBJ2-3	TRBV6-1	CASSANAVAGVPDTQYF	TGTGCCAGCAGTGCTAATGCCGTAGCGGGAGTACCAGATACGCAGTATTTT
few	NA	TRBJ2-2	TRBV19	CASSIAKDTGELFF	TGTGCCAGTAGTATAGCCAAGGACACCGGGGAGCTGTTTTTT
NA	NA	TRBJ1-1	TRBV11-3	CASSLDRNTEAFF	TGTGCCAGCAGCTTAGACAGAAACACTGAAGCTTTCTTT
NA	TRBD1	TRBJ2-3	TRBV4-3	CASSQDWQGATDTQYF	TGCGCCAGCAGCCAAGATTGGCAGGGGGCAACAGATACGCAGTATTTT
NA	NA	TRBJ2-4	TRBV7-3	CASSSRAGDSVQYF	TGTGCCAGCAGCTCAAGGGCCGGTGACTCGGTTCAGTACTTC
NA	NA	TRBJ1-1	TRBV6-5	CASSYGGSGTEAFF	TGTGCCAGCAGTTACGGGGGATCCGGCACTGAAGCTTTCTTT
NA	NA	TRBJ2-5	TRBV27	CASSHQETQYF	TGTGCCAGCAGTCACCAAGAGACCCAGTACTTC
NA	NA	TRBJ1-1	TRBV6-5	CASSYSRRVNTEAFF	TGTGCCAGCAGTTACTCTAGACGGGTGAACACTGAAGCTTTCTTT
NA	NA	TRBJ1-1	TRBV5-6	CASSVDRNTEAFF	TGTGCCAGCAGCGTGGACAGGAACACTGAAGCTTTCTTT
once	NA	TRBJ1-4	TRBV7-9	CASRSGNGGNEKLFF	TGTGCCAGCCGCTCTGGCAATGGGGGTAATGAAAAACTGTTTTTT
NA	TRBD1	TRBJ2-3	TRBV5-4	CASSLESRQGVDTQYF	TGTGCCAGCAGCTTGGAGTCTAGACAGGGGGTAGATACGCAGTATTTT
few	NA	TRBJ2-2	TRBV6-1	CASSEGTDTGELFF	TGTGCCAGCAGTGAAGGCACGGACACCGGGGAGCTGTTTTTT